This T cell receptor (beta chain) was recorded in a study of blood T cell repertoires in COVID-19. At the level of the study: Some COVID-19 samples were acute and others convalescent; all came from the United States, Italy and Spain. PBMCs, B-cell-depleted T cells, or T cells provided the cDNA or gDNA that made up the material.

This clone was seen only a few times. Original processing notes: Scientists estimated how many nucleated cells there were by amplifying reference gene primers. Sequenced by immunoSEQ multiplex PCR; TCRdb stores in-frame clones only, minus some. The V and J calls and the clone size are those of that table, but D and trimming were determined from the DNA. The sample has tens of thousands of clones, approximately 82% seen once. The V end was cut by 6 bases, the J end by 10 bases, with 15 bases between. The germline CDR1 and CDR2 sequences are SEHNR and FQNEAQ (reference sequence). The CDR3 contains 12 residues.

The TCR sequence derives from a human donor in a cohort sampled during active COVID-19. Sample: peripheral blood. This chain links TRBV7-9 with TRBJ1-1; tentatively, D is TRBD1 (5 bases). Here the CDR3 DNA reads TGTGCCAGCAGGGCCGGGGGTGAAGGAGCTTTCTTT. It encodes CASRAGGEGAFF.